The rows below give T cell receptor beta chains drawn from one sample of a study of STAT3 mutations in large granular lymphocyte leukemia. The assay was immunoSEQ multiplex PCR, and TCRdb's table has in-frame clones only and misses some. The sample carries under 35,000 clones, around 85% recorded once. The sequenced sample consisted of peripheral blood mononuclear cells. These receptors all come from a man aged 55 to 69 with T-cell large granular lymphocyte leukemia. Some clones in this sample may be carry-over from other donors' samples. Both conserved end residues are part of each CDR3. A D gene is named only where the DNA matches it firmly. Expanded clones are given a class, and other clones once, few, many or no size at all.

CDR3 protein: CASSLARRQSYGYTF
CDR3 DNA: TGTGCCAGCAGCTTAGCGCGGAGGCAGAGCTATGGCTACACCTTC
D gene: -
V gene: TRBV7-2
J gene: TRBJ1-2
clone size: -

CDR3 protein: CATSRGGAGTAPRVGYTF
CDR3 DNA: TGTGCCACCAGCAGAGGTGGCGCGGGGACGGCCCCAAGGGTAGGCTACACCTTC
D gene: -
V gene: TRBV15
J gene: TRBJ1-2
clone size: -

CDR3 protein: CAINQGVPYNEQFF
CDR3 DNA: TGTGCCATCAATCAAGGGGTCCCCTACAATGAGCAGTTCTTC
D gene: -
V gene: TRBV10-3
J gene: TRBJ2-1
clone size: few

CDR3 protein: CASAPGPGTTNTEAFF
CDR3 DNA: TGCGCCAGCGCTCCTGGTCCCGGGACCACGAACACTGAAGCTTTCTTT
D gene: -
V gene: TRBV23-1
J gene: TRBJ1-1
clone size: -

CDR3 protein: CASSETRTIGEQYF
CDR3 DNA: TGTGCCAGCAGTGAAACCAGAACCATCGGCGAGCAGTACTTC
D gene: -
V gene: TRBV2
J gene: TRBJ2-7
clone size: -

CDR3 protein: CASSKEGVYEQYF
CDR3 DNA: TGCGCCAGCAGCAAAGAGGGGGTCTACGAGCAGTACTTC
D gene: -
V gene: TRBV5-1
J gene: TRBJ2-7
clone size: -

CDR3 protein: CASSFWGATDTQYF
CDR3 DNA: TGTGCCAGCAGCTTTTGGGGGGCTACAGATACGCAGTATTTT
D gene: -
V gene: TRBV5-6
J gene: TRBJ2-3
clone size: -

CDR3 protein: CSVEKRVRTDTQYF
CDR3 DNA: TGCAGCGTTGAGAAGAGGGTTAGGACAGATACGCAGTATTTT
D gene: -
V gene: TRBV29-1
J gene: TRBJ2-3
clone size: -

CDR3 protein: CARREWASGHEQYF
CDR3 DNA: TGTGCCAGGAGAGAGTGGGCTAGCGGACACGAGCAGTACTTC
D gene: TRBD2
V gene: TRBV2
J gene: TRBJ2-7
clone size: -

CDR3 protein: CASSPQTSGSRNEQFF
CDR3 DNA: TGTGCCAGCAGCCCCCAGACTAGCGGGAGTCGCAATGAGCAGTTCTTC
D gene: TRBD2
V gene: TRBV4-2
J gene: TRBJ2-1
clone size: -

CDR3 protein: CASSYSGQGVYEQYF
CDR3 DNA: TGTGCCAGCAGTTACTCGGGACAGGGAGTCTACGAGCAGTACTTC
D gene: TRBD1
V gene: TRBV6-5
J gene: TRBJ2-7
clone size: -

CDR3 protein: CASSLSGRGTEAFF
CDR3 DNA: TGTGCCAGCAGCTTATCCGGAAGGGGGACTGAAGCTTTCTTT
D gene: -
V gene: TRBV7-2
J gene: TRBJ1-1
clone size: -

CDR3 protein: CASSGPHSGGYTF
CDR3 DNA: TGTGCCAGCAGTGGCCCGCACTCGGGTGGCTACACCTTC
D gene: -
V gene: TRBV28
J gene: TRBJ1-2
clone size: -

CDR3 protein: CASSLVGGWNTQYF
CDR3 DNA: TGTGCCAGCAGCTTAGTCGGGGGCTGGAATACGCAGTATTTT
D gene: -
V gene: TRBV7-9
J gene: TRBJ2-3
clone size: -

CDR3 protein: CSVSGGTYNEQFF
CDR3 DNA: TGCAGCGTTAGCGGCGGGACCTACAATGAGCAGTTCTTC
D gene: -
V gene: TRBV29-1
J gene: TRBJ2-1
clone size: -

CDR3 protein: CAITARGYEQYF
CDR3 DNA: TGTGCCATTACCGCCAGGGGCTACGAGCAGTACTTC
D gene: -
V gene: TRBV6-4
J gene: TRBJ2-7
clone size: -

CDR3 protein: CANRRGRVGGETQYF
CDR3 DNA: TGTGCCAACCGAAGGGGACGAGTGGGAGGGGAGACCCAGTACTTC
D gene: TRBD2
V gene: TRBV2
J gene: TRBJ2-5
clone size: -

CDR3 protein: CSVRQGGDTQYF
CDR3 DNA: TGCAGCGTGAGACAGGGGGGCGATACGCAGTATTTT
D gene: TRBD1
V gene: TRBV29-1
J gene: TRBJ2-3
clone size: -

CDR3 protein: CASSLSSGTFLTDTQYF
CDR3 DNA: TGTGCCAGCAGTTTGTCCAGCGGCACCTTCCTCACAGATACGCAGTATTTT
D gene: -
V gene: TRBV28
J gene: TRBJ2-3
clone size: -

CDR3 protein: CASSRFPGGGEEQFF
CDR3 DNA: TGTGCCAGCAGCCGCTTCCCCGGGGGGGGCGAGGAGCAGTTCTTC
D gene: TRBD2
V gene: TRBV7-2
J gene: TRBJ2-1
clone size: once

CDR3 protein: CAGPYTGTGGTGELFF
CDR3 DNA: TGTGCCGGCCCCTACACCGGGACCGGGGGCACCGGGGAGCTGTTTTTT
D gene: -
V gene: TRBV30
J gene: TRBJ2-2
clone size: -

CDR3 protein: CASSTDIAYEQYF
CDR3 DNA: TGTGCCAGCAGTACTGACATAGCCTACGAGCAGTACTTC
D gene: -
V gene: TRBV25-1
J gene: TRBJ2-7
clone size: -

CDR3 protein: CASSPFVGGEADTQYF
CDR3 DNA: TGCGCCAGCAGCCCCTTCGTTGGAGGAGAAGCAGATACGCAGTATTTT
D gene: -
V gene: TRBV5-1
J gene: TRBJ2-3
clone size: once

CDR3 protein: CASSIVPGRYGYTF
CDR3 DNA: TGTGCCAGTAGTATAGTACCAGGGCGCTATGGCTACACCTTC
D gene: -
V gene: TRBV19
J gene: TRBJ1-2
clone size: once

CDR3 protein: CASSTPRTSGSSPNEQFF
CDR3 DNA: TGTGCCAGCTCTACTCCCCGGACTAGCGGGAGTAGTCCCAATGAGCAGTTCTTC
D gene: TRBD2
V gene: TRBV27
J gene: TRBJ2-1
clone size: -

CDR3 protein: CASSRLAGADTQYF
CDR3 DNA: TGCGCCAGCAGCCGCCTAGCGGGAGCAGATACGCAGTATTTT
D gene: TRBD2
V gene: TRBV5-1
J gene: TRBJ2-3
clone size: -

CDR3 protein: CASSFGGTIGLGNTIYF
CDR3 DNA: TGTGCCAGCAGTTTTGGTGGTACGATAGGGTTAGGAAACACCATATATTTT
D gene: -
V gene: TRBV28
J gene: TRBJ1-3
clone size: -

CDR3 protein: CASKRAVSTDTQYF
CDR3 DNA: TGTGCCAGCAAGCGGGCGGTCAGCACAGATACGCAGTATTTT
D gene: -
V gene: TRBV28
J gene: TRBJ2-3
clone size: -

CDR3 protein: CASSPGDRGRPLHF
CDR3 DNA: TGTGCCAGCAGCCCTGGGGACAGGGGGCGCCCCCTCCACTTT
D gene: TRBD1
V gene: TRBV7-9
J gene: TRBJ1-6
clone size: -

CDR3 protein: CASSLGTANEQFF
CDR3 DNA: TGTGCCAGCTCACTAGGGACAGCCAATGAGCAGTTCTTC
D gene: TRBD1
V gene: TRBV18
J gene: TRBJ2-1
clone size: -

CDR3 protein: CASSLGLVSYEQYF
CDR3 DNA: TGTGCCAGCAGCCTCGGACTAGTCTCCTACGAGCAGTACTTC
D gene: TRBD2
V gene: TRBV27
J gene: TRBJ2-7
clone size: once

CDR3 protein: CASMRGGGYTF
CDR3 DNA: TGTGCCAGCATGCGGGGAGGTGGCTACACCTTC
D gene: -
V gene: TRBV6-5
J gene: TRBJ1-2
clone size: -

CDR3 protein: CASSSAGRDFYTF
CDR3 DNA: TGTGCCAGTAGCTCCGCGGGACGGGACTTCTACACCTTC
D gene: -
V gene: TRBV19
J gene: TRBJ1-2
clone size: -

CDR3 protein: CASSSPSGRAEEQYF
CDR3 DNA: TGTGCCAGCAGCTCTCCTAGCGGGAGGGCCGAGGAGCAGTACTTC
D gene: TRBD2
V gene: TRBV6-6
J gene: TRBJ2-7
clone size: -

CDR3 protein: CASSVTGGEAFF
CDR3 DNA: TGTGCCAGTAGTGTGACAGGGGGAGAAGCTTTCTTT
D gene: TRBD1
V gene: TRBV19
J gene: TRBJ1-1
clone size: few

CDR3 protein: CASSSRTGEASYGYTF
CDR3 DNA: TGTGCCAGCAGTTCCCGGACAGGGGAGGCCTCTTATGGCTACACCTTC
D gene: TRBD1
V gene: TRBV27
J gene: TRBJ1-2
clone size: -

CDR3 protein: CASSPPGGYEQYF
CDR3 DNA: TGCGCCAGCAGCCCCCCCGGGGGCTACGAGCAGTACTTC
D gene: -
V gene: TRBV4-1
J gene: TRBJ2-7
clone size: -

CDR3 protein: CASSPYFSQTRGRNTEAFF
CDR3 DNA: TGTGCCAGCAGCCCTTACTTCTCGCAAACCAGGGGTAGAAACACTGAAGCTTTCTTT
D gene: -
V gene: TRBV4-2
J gene: TRBJ1-1
clone size: -

CDR3 protein: CASRSGPIEKLFF
CDR3 DNA: TGTGCCAGCAGGTCAGGTCCCATCGAAAAACTGTTTTTT
D gene: -
V gene: TRBV6-6
J gene: TRBJ1-4
clone size: -

CDR3 protein: CARQGVSYEQYF
CDR3 DNA: TGTGCCAGACAGGGCGTCTCCTACGAGCAGTACTTC
D gene: -
V gene: TRBV27
J gene: TRBJ2-7
clone size: once

CDR3 protein: CASSPEGGEYEQYF
CDR3 DNA: TGTGCCAGCTCACCAGAGGGGGGGGAGTACGAGCAGTACTTC
D gene: -
V gene: TRBV18
J gene: TRBJ2-7
clone size: once

CDR3 protein: CASSPRSGGWSDIQYF
CDR3 DNA: TGTGCCAGCTCACCAAGGTCCGGAGGCTGGTCAGACATTCAGTACTTC
D gene: -
V gene: TRBV18
J gene: TRBJ2-4
clone size: -

CDR3 protein: CASTPQVGNTEAFF
CDR3 DNA: TGTGCCAGCACCCCACAGGTGGGGAACACTGAAGCTTTCTTT
D gene: -
V gene: TRBV5-4
J gene: TRBJ1-1
clone size: once

CDR3 protein: CASSEAGREGREQYF
CDR3 DNA: TGTGCCAGCAGTGAAGCGGGTCGGGAGGGCCGCGAGCAGTACTTC
D gene: TRBD2
V gene: TRBV2
J gene: TRBJ2-7
clone size: once

CDR3 protein: CASSEGPQGNSPLHF
CDR3 DNA: TGTGCCAGCAGCGAGGGGCCGCAGGGTAATTCACCCCTCCACTTT
D gene: -
V gene: TRBV9
J gene: TRBJ1-6
clone size: -

CDR3 protein: CAIRKETDTQYF
CDR3 DNA: TGTGCCATCAGGAAGGAAACAGATACGCAGTATTTT
D gene: -
V gene: TRBV10-3
J gene: TRBJ2-3
clone size: -

CDR3 protein: CASSLGRKRTGYTF
CDR3 DNA: TGTGCCAGCAGCTTGGGGCGGAAGAGAACGGGCTACACCTTC
D gene: -
V gene: TRBV7-2
J gene: TRBJ1-2
clone size: -

CDR3 protein: CASSQGRGLAVNNEQFF
CDR3 DNA: TGTGCCAGCAGCCAAGGTCGGGGACTAGCGGTGAACAATGAGCAGTTCTTC
D gene: TRBD2
V gene: TRBV14
J gene: TRBJ2-1
clone size: once

CDR3 protein: CASSPSTQYF
CDR3 DNA: TGTGCCAGCAGCCCGTCGACGCAGTATTTT
D gene: -
V gene: TRBV7-2
J gene: TRBJ2-3
clone size: -

CDR3 protein: CASSPGTPGSNQPQHF
CDR3 DNA: TGTGCCAGCTCACCTGGGACACCGGGCAGCAATCAGCCCCAGCATTTT
D gene: -
V gene: TRBV18
J gene: TRBJ1-5
clone size: -

CDR3 protein: CASSLKQPQHF
CDR3 DNA: TGTGCCAGCAGTTTAAAACAGCCCCAGCATTTT
D gene: -
V gene: TRBV28
J gene: TRBJ1-5
clone size: few

CDR3 protein: CASSFTGFPGDEQYF
CDR3 DNA: TGTGCCAGCAGCTTTACAGGCTTTCCTGGTGACGAGCAGTACTTC
D gene: -
V gene: TRBV7-9
J gene: TRBJ2-7
clone size: -

CDR3 protein: CSVLKDTQYF
CDR3 DNA: TGCAGCGTTTTAAAAGATACGCAGTATTTT
D gene: -
V gene: TRBV29-1
J gene: TRBJ2-3
clone size: -

CDR3 protein: CASTTTGTLNSPLHF
CDR3 DNA: TGTGCCAGCACGACTACCGGGACACTTAATTCACCCCTCCACTTT
D gene: -
V gene: TRBV19
J gene: TRBJ1-6
clone size: -

CDR3 protein: CASSHSGTGDEQFF
CDR3 DNA: TGCGCCAGCAGTCACTCCGGGACGGGGGATGAGCAGTTCTTC
D gene: -
V gene: TRBV23-1
J gene: TRBJ2-1
clone size: -

CDR3 protein: CASSLQTDNTEAFF
CDR3 DNA: TGCGCCAGCAGCCTTCAGACGGATAACACTGAAGCTTTCTTT
D gene: -
V gene: TRBV5-1
J gene: TRBJ1-1
clone size: -

CDR3 protein: CASSYSPNTGELFF
CDR3 DNA: TGTGCCAGCAGTTACTCCCCCAACACCGGGGAGCTGTTTTTT
D gene: -
V gene: TRBV6-5
J gene: TRBJ2-2
clone size: -

CDR3 protein: CASSLAPGTLNTEAFF
CDR3 DNA: TGCGCCAGCAGCTTGGCCCCCGGGACATTGAACACTGAAGCTTTCTTT
D gene: -
V gene: TRBV5-1
J gene: TRBJ1-1
clone size: -

CDR3 protein: CASSLPLGGTPNEQYF
CDR3 DNA: TGTGCCAGCAGCTTACCTCTGGGGGGGACACCTAACGAGCAGTACTTC
D gene: -
V gene: TRBV5-4
J gene: TRBJ2-7
clone size: -

CDR3 protein: CASSQLYQETQYF
CDR3 DNA: TGCGCCAGCAGCCAGCTGTACCAAGAGACCCAGTACTTC
D gene: -
V gene: TRBV5-1
J gene: TRBJ2-5
clone size: -